What follows are 27 T cell receptor beta chains derived from one specimen sequenced in a study of blood T cell repertoires in COVID-19. Using immunoSEQ multiplex PCR, the repertoire was profiled, and TCRdb retains in-frame clones only, with some absent. The data hold 100,000 to 150,000 clones, with 80% to 90% observed a single time. The sample was PBMCs or T cells enriched from blood (not recorded which). These receptor sequences come from a woman aged 45-60 years who had recovered from COVID-19.

V usage is TRBV19 and J usage is TRBJ2-2; TRBD2 might be the D (6 bases). The germline CDR1 and CDR2 sequences are LNHDA and SQIVND (reference sequence). The CDR3 length is 15 residues. Trimming stripped 5 bases from V and 4 bases from J, with 14 bases between. CDR3 sequence (DNA): TGTGCCAGTAGTCCTGGACTATTCGGCACCGGGGAGCTGTTTTTT. This translates into CASSPGLFGTGELFF.

V is TRBV7-9 and J is TRBJ1-2, with 8 bases aligning to TRBD1. This CDR3 region has 16 residues. Germline loops: CDR1 SEHNR, CDR2 FQNEAQ (reference sequence). The junction had 7 bases not matched to a gene; V was cut back by 0 bases and J by 4 bases. DNA of the CDR3: TGTGCCAGCAGCTTAGCGGACAGGGCTGCGGCCTATGGCTACACCTTC. Amino acids: CASSLADRAAAYGYTF.

The V and J genes are TRBV6-5 and TRBJ1-2; 11 nucleotides agree with TRBD1. The CDR3 runs 14 residues. V lost 10 bases to trimming and J lost 0 bases; unmatched junction nucleotides: 4. Germline-derived CDR1 and CDR2 are MNHEY and SVGAGI. This CDR3 is CATRTGGTNYGYTF. CDR3 bases: TGTGCCACTCGGACAGGGGGCACTAACTATGGCTACACCTTC.

The chain combines TRBV29-1 with TRBJ2-7; D is uncertain. Per germline, CDR1 SQVTM and CDR2 ANQGSEA. V dropped 4 bases and J dropped 2 bases, with 9 bases sitting between them. CDR3 size: 12 residues. CDR3: CSVASVAYEQYF. In DNA form, the CDR3 reads TGCAGCGTTGCGTCGGTCGCCTACGAGCAGTACTTC.

The V and J genes are TRBV2 and TRBJ2-7, with 12 bases matching TRBD1. The germline V gene has CDR1 SNHLY and CDR2 FYNNEI. This CDR3 has 14 amino acids. V was pared by 7 bases and J by 5 bases, with 6 bases of the junction left unmatched. CDR3 residues: CASTAGTGGDEQYF. The CDR3 nucleotides are TGTGCCAGCACCGCCGGGACAGGGGGCGACGAGCAGTACTTC. The full variable domain, with the rest looked up from reference TRBV2 and TRBJ2-7, is EPEVTQTPSHQVTQMGQEVILRCVPISNHLYFYWYRQILGQKVEFLVSFYNNEISEKSEIFDDQFSVERPDGSNFTLKIRSTKLEDSAMYFCASTAGTGGDEQYFGPGTRLTVT.

This clone has a handful of counts. For the CDR3, the DNA is TGTGCCAGCAGCTTACCACGAGGGAACACTGAAGCTTTCTTT. Amino acid sequence: CASSLPRGNTEAFF. The chain has TRBV5-4 and TRBJ1-1; D gene unclear. Germline values: CDR1 SGHNT, CDR2 YYREEE (reference sequence). The length of the CDR3 is 14 residues. The V gene lost 2 bases and the J gene lost 1 base, with 9 bases spanning the gap.

This sequence joins TRBV28 and TRBJ2-7; 7 bases fit TRBD1. In germline, CDR1 is MDHEN, CDR2 SYDVKM. V lost 7 bases and J lost 0; bases outside the gene matches: 6. The CDR3 consists of 14 residues. The CDR3 nucleotides read TGTGCCAGCAACCCGGACAGGAGCTCCTACGAGCAGTACTTC. It yields the protein CASNPDRSSYEQYF. Full variable domain (outside the CDR3, taken from reference TRBV28 and TRBJ2-7): DVKVTQSSRYLVKRTGEKVFLECVQDMDHENMFWYRQDPGLGLRLIYFSYDVKMKEKGDIPEGYSVSREKKERFSLILESASTNQTSMYLCASNPDRSSYEQYFGPGTRLTVT.

The chain recombines TRBV21-1 with TRBJ2-3; TRBD2, the table's D call, lacks a check against the DNA. TRBV21-1 is listed as a pseudogene. The CDR3 sequence is 16 residues long. CDR3 region: CASSNRRFVSTDTQYF. CDR3 coding DNA: TGTGCCAGCAGTAACCGCCGGTTTGTTAGCACAGATACGCAGTATTTT.

The V call is TRBV11-3, the J call TRBJ2-1; D unclear. Per germline, CDR1 SGHNT and CDR2 YENEEA. The CDR3 has 13 amino acids. V was shortened by 4 bases and J by 6 bases, with 10 bases between the two germline ends. For the CDR3, the DNA is TGTGCCAGCAGCTCGACTCTTGGCAATGAGCAGTTCTTC. This gives the protein CASSSTLGNEQFF. The full variable domain, with the rest looked up from reference TRBV11-3 and TRBJ2-1, is EAGVVQSPRYKIIEKKQPVAFWCNPISGHNTLYWYLQNLGQGPELLIRYENEEAVDDSQLPKDRFSAERLKGVDSTLKIQPAELGDSAVYLCASSSTLGNEQFFGPGTRLTVL.

As DNA, the CDR3 is TGTGCCAGCAGCAAGAGGGAGGGATCGGGCTACACCTTC. Translation gives CASSKREGSGYTF. The rearrangement links TRBV9 to TRBJ1-2; no firm D call. Trimming took 4 bases from V and 8 from J, leaving 15 bases between them. Germline lookup yields CDR1 SGDLS and CDR2 YYNGEE. This CDR3 is 13 amino acids long.

The gene calls are TRBV2 and TRBJ2-2; 7 bases agree with TRBD1. V shed 8 bases and J 2 bases; nucleotides not matched to a gene: 5. The length of the CDR3 is 14 residues. Germline assignment: CDR1 SNHLY and CDR2 FYNNEI. CDR3 residues: CASGGQINTGELFF. CDR3 DNA: TGTGCCAGCGGGGGACAGATTAACACCGGGGAGCTGTTTTTT.

This clone was seen just once. The J gene is TRBJ2-7, the V gene TRBV5-1, with D possibly matching TRBD1 (5 bases). This CDR3 is 14 amino acids long. Germline V gives CDR1 SGHRS, CDR2 YFSETQ. The V and J ends lost 0 bases and 5 bases respectively, with 12 bases between them. This chain's CDR3 is CASSLGQGNHEQYF. CDR3 coding DNA: TGCGCCAGCAGCTTGGGGCAGGGTAACCACGAGCAGTACTTC.

This clone was observed a single time. The chain carries TRBV5-1 and TRBJ1-4, with no clear D. Trimming removed 4 bases at V and 8 bases at J, with 15 bases between. CDR1 and CDR2 from the germline V gene are SGHRS and YFSETQ. This CDR3 has 14 amino acids. CDR3 region: CASSADGWREKLFF. The CDR3 nucleotides are TGCGCCAGCAGCGCGGACGGTTGGAGGGAAAAACTGTTTTTT.

J is TRBJ1-6 and V is TRBV5-5, with TRBD1 identical over 9 bases. The CDR3 is 16 residues long. CDR1 and CDR2 (germline): SGHKS, YYEKEE (reference sequence). Trimming at V came to 10 bases and at J to 8 bases, leaving 16 bases not matched to a gene. The DNA of the CDR3 is TGTGCCTTTCAGCACTCGGGACAGGGTATTCATTCACCCCTCCACTTT. Translated: CAFQHSGQGIHSPLHF.

The chain carries TRBV9 and TRBJ2-1; 8 bases are shared with TRBD2. Germline assignment: CDR1 SGDLS and CDR2 YYNGEE. J lost 7 bases, V lost 4 bases, and 13 bases had no gene match. The CDR3 covers 16 residues. CDR3 loop: CASSLNPAGAGNEQFF. In DNA, the CDR3 is TGTGCCAGCAGCTTAAACCCAGCGGGGGCCGGGAATGAGCAGTTCTTC.

The V call is TRBV6-5, the J call TRBJ2-3; tentatively, D is TRBD1 (6 bases). The CDR3 is 15 residues long. Between the trimmed V and J ends, which lost 2 bases and 3 bases, there was a span of 12 bases. Germline CDR1 is MNHEY and CDR2 is SVGAGI. CDR3 bases: TGTGCCAGCAGTTACCGGCTGGGGGCAACAGATACGCAGTATTTT. Translated: CASSYRLGATDTQYF.

The J gene is TRBJ2-3, the V gene TRBV5-8; the D is unclear. Looked up from germline, CDR1 is SGHTS and CDR2 is YDEGEE. Between the trimmed V and J ends, which lost 2 bases and 2 bases, there was a span of 12 bases. This CDR3 comprises 15 residues. The CDR3 protein is CASSFLAGLTDTQYF. In nucleotides, the CDR3 is TGTGCCAGCAGCTTTCTGGCAGGTCTCACAGATACGCAGTATTTT.

V gene TRBV4-1 combines with J gene TRBJ2-3; weak D call: TRBD1 (6 bases). V lost 0 bases, J lost 5 bases, and 12 bases lay in between. The length of the CDR3 is 15 residues. The V gene's germline CDR1 is MGHRA and CDR2 YSYEKL. The CDR3 sequence: CASSQDPTGIDTQYF. For the CDR3, the DNA is TGCGCCAGCAGCCAAGACCCTACAGGGATAGATACGCAGTATTTT.

The rearrangement joins TRBV19 to TRBJ1-2, with D unresolved. Trimming removed 4 bases from V and 2 bases from J, with 11 bases in between. This CDR3 is built from 14 residues. The V gene's germline CDR1 is LNHDA and CDR2 SQIVND (reference sequence). The CDR3 loop is CASSTARENYGYTF. The DNA of the CDR3 is TGTGCCAGTAGTACCGCACGGGAGAACTATGGCTACACCTTC.

V is TRBV5-6 and J is TRBJ2-7; TRBD1 agrees at 9 bases. The germline V gene has CDR1 SGHDT and CDR2 YYEEEE. Trimming cost V 4 bases and J 12 bases; bases outside gene matches: 17. The CDR3 consists of 15 residues. CDR3 nucleotides: TGTGCCAGCAGCCCAACTCTCGGGACAGGGACCCCCTGGTACTTC. Amino acid sequence: CASSPTLGTGTPWYF.

The chain couples TRBV27 to TRBJ1-2; 8 bases agree with TRBD1. Trimming at V came to 4 bases and at J to 5 bases, leaving 6 bases not matched to a gene. Germline CDR1 is MNHEY and CDR2 is SMNVEV (reference sequence). CDR3 length: 14 residues. CDR3: CASSSDRVGYGYTF. The DNA of the CDR3 is TGTGCCAGCAGTTCGGACAGGGTGGGTTATGGCTACACCTTC.

The chain uses TRBV5-1 and TRBJ2-5; the match to TRBD1 covers 7 bases. Germline CDR1 is SGHRS and CDR2 is YFSETQ. CDR3 length equals 16 residues. With 0 bases clipped from V and 5 bases from J, the junction kept 10 bases outside the gene matches. The CDR3 bases are TGCGCCAGCAGCTTGGGTACAGGGGTTGATTCGGAGACCCAGTACTTC. Amino acids: CASSLGTGVDSETQYF. The whole variable domain, filled in from reference TRBV5-1 and TRBJ2-5, reads KAGVTQTPRYLIKTRGQQVTLSCSPISGHRSVSWYQQTPGQGLQFLFEYFSETQRNKGNFPGRFSGRQFSNSRSEMNVSTLELGDSALYLCASSLGTGVDSETQYFGPGTRLLVL.

The genes are TRBV7-9 and TRBJ2-2; 10 bases fit TRBD1. CDR1 SEHNR and CDR2 FQNEAQ come from the germline V gene (reference sequence). V gave up 3 bases and J gave up 6 bases; unmatched junction bases: 7. This CDR3 is 16 amino acids long. The CDR3 protein is CASSFRTGGTAGELFF. CDR3 bases: TGTGCCAGCAGCTTTCGGACAGGGGGTACGGCCGGGGAGCTGTTTTTT.

This chain connects TRBV19 to TRBJ2-3, with TRBD2 matching over 7 bases. Germline V CDR1 and CDR2: LNHDA, SQIVND (reference sequence). V lost 6 bases to trimming and J lost 3 bases; unmatched junction nucleotides: 9. This CDR3 contains 15 residues. CDR3: CASRPPGGRTDTQYF. For the CDR3, the DNA is TGTGCCAGTAGGCCCCCGGGGGGAAGGACAGATACGCAGTATTTT.

The chain uses TRBV7-2 and TRBJ2-3; 11 bases map to TRBD1. The ends lost 11 bases at V and 5 bases at J; junction bases unmatched: 9. Germline loops: CDR1 SGHTA, CDR2 FQGNSA. The CDR3 loop spans 14 amino acids. The CDR3 reads CAGQGAKDRDTQYF. CDR3 coding DNA: TGTGCCGGACAGGGGGCGAAAGATAGAGATACGCAGTATTTT.

The rearrangement joins TRBV7-9 to TRBJ2-5, with D uncertain. The CDR3 is 13 amino acids. The germline V gene has CDR1 SEHNR and CDR2 FQNEAQ (reference sequence). The V gene lost 5 bases and the J gene lost 5 bases, with 12 bases spanning the gap. CDR3 residues: CASSPTLGETQYF. In DNA, the CDR3 is TGTGCCAGCAGCCCCACGTTGGGCGAGACCCAGTACTTC.

The chain is built from TRBV19 and TRBJ2-2; D unresolved. Germline CDR1 is LNHDA and CDR2 is SQIVND (reference sequence). This CDR3 has 14 residues. V lost 1 base, J lost 6 bases, and 9 bases lay in between. In DNA form, the CDR3 reads TGTGCCAGTAGTATAGTCGGTAGTCCCGGGGAGCTGTTTTTT. Translated, it gives CASSIVGSPGELFF.